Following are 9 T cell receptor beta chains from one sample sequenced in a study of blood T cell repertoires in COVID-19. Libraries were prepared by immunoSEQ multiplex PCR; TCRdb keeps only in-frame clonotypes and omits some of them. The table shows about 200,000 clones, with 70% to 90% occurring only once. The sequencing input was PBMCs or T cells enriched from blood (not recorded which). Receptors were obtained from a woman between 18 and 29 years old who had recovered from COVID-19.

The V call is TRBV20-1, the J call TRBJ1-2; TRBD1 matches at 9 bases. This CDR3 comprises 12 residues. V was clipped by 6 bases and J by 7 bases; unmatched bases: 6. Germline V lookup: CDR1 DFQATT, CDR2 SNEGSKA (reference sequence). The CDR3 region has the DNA TGCAGTGCCAGTACAGGGGGCCGTGGCTACACCTTC. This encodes CSASTGGRGYTF.

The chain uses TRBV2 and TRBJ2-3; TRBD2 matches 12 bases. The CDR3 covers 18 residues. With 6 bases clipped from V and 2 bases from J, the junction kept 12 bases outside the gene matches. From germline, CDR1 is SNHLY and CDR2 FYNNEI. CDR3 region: CASRASGGALGLTDTQYF. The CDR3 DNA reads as TGTGCCAGCAGAGCTAGCGGGGGGGCCCTAGGGCTCACAGATACGCAGTATTTT.

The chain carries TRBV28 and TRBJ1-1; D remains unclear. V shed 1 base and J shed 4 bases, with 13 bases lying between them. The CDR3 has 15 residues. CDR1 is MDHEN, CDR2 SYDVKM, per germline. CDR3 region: CASSLSPGIGTEAFF. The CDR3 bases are TGTGCCAGCAGTTTATCCCCGGGAATTGGCACTGAAGCTTTCTTT.

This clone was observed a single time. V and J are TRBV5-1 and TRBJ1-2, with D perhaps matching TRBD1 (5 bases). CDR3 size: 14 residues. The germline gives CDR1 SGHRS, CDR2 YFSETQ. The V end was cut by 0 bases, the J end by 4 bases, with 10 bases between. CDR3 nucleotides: TGCGCCAGCAGCTTGGAACCAGGGTTCTATGGCTACACCTTC. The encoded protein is CASSLEPGFYGYTF.

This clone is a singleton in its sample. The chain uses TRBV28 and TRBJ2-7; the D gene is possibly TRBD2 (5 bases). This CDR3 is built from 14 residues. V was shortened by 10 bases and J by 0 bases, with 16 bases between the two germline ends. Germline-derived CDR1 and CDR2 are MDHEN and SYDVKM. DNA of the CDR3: TGTGCCATCCAGCGGCGTCCCAGCTCCTACGAGCAGTACTTC. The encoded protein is CAIQRRPSSYEQYF.

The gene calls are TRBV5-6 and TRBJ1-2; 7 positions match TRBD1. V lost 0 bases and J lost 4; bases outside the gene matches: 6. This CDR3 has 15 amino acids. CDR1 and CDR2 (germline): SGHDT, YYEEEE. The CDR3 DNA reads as TGTGCCAGCAGCTTGGGAGCAGGGGGGACCTATGGCTACACCTTC. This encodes CASSLGAGGTYGYTF.

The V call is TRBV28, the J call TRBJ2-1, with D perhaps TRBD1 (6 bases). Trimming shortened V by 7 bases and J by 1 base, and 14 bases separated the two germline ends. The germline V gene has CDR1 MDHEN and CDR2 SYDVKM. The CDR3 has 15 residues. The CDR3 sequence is CASTPDSLSYNEQFF. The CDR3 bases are TGTGCCAGCACCCCGGACAGTTTATCCTACAATGAGCAGTTCTTC.

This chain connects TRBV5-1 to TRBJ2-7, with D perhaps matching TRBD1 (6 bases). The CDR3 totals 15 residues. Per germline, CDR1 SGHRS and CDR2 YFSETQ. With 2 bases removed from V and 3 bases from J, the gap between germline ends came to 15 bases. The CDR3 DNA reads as TGCGCCAGCAGCTTATCACAGGGTTGGTACTACGAGCAGTACTTC. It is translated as CASSLSQGWYYEQYF.

The CDR3 DNA follows: TGCGCCAGCAGCTTGGGGGCAGGCCACAATGAGCAGTTCTTC. The encoded protein is CASSLGAGHNEQFF. The rearrangement uses TRBV5-1 and TRBJ2-1; D unclear. This CDR3 is built from 14 residues. CDR1 is SGHRS, CDR2 YFSETQ, per germline. Trimming left V 0 bases short and J 5 bases short, with 9 bases between.